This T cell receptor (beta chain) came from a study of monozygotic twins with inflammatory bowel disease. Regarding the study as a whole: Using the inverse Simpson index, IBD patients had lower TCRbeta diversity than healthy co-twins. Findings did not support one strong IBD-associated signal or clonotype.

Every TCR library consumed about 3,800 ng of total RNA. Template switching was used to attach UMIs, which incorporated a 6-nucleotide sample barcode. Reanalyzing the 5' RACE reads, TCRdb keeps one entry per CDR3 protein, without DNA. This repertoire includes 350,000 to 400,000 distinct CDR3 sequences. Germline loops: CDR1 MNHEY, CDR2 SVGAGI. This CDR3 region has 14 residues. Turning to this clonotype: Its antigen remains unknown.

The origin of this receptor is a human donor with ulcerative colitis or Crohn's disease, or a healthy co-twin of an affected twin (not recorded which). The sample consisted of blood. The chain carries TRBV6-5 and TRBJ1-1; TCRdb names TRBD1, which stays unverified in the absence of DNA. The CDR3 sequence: CASSLTGIATEAFF.